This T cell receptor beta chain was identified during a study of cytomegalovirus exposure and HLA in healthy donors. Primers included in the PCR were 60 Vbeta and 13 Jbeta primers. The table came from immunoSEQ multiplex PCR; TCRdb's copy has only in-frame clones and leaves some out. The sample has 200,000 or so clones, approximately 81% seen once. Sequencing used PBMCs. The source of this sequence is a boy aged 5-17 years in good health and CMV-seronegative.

In DNA, the CDR3 is TGCGCCAGCAGCTTGGCGGGACAGGACTACGAGCAGTACTTC. It specifies CASSLAGQDYEQYF. V is TRBV5-1 and J is TRBJ2-7; 8 positions match TRBD1. Germline CDR1 reads SGHRS; CDR2 reads YFSETQ. Germline trimming cut 0 bases from V and 3 bases from J; bases unmatched to any gene: 2. This CDR3 spans 14 amino acids.